The rows below give T cell receptor beta chains drawn from one sample of a study of blood T cell repertoires in COVID-19. Measured with immunoSEQ multiplex PCR; TCRdb has only the in-frame clones, and not every one. The table shows over 75,000 clones, with over 70% occurring only once. Sequencing was carried out using peripheral blood. All receptors derive from a human donor in a cohort sampled during active COVID-19. The CDR3 runs from the conserved cysteine through the conserved F or W. The D gene is left open where the match is weak. Some rows mark clone size as missing; the rest say once, few, many or name a class of expanded clone.

clone size: -; V gene: TRBV2; CDR3 length: 11; J gene: TRBJ1-1; D gene: -; CDR3 DNA: TGTGCCAGCAGCGATAGACAGCCTCCATTCTTT; CDR3 protein: CASSDRQPPFF
clone size: few; V gene: TRBV27; CDR3 length: 14; J gene: TRBJ2-7; D gene: -; CDR3 DNA: TGTGCCAGCAGTTTAAGCAACAGTTTCTACGAGCAGTACTTC; CDR3 protein: CASSLSNSFYEQYF
clone size: -; V gene: TRBV16; CDR3 length: 15; J gene: TRBJ1-1; D gene: TRBD1; CDR3 DNA: TGTGCCAGCAGCCCGGGGACAGGGGGTTACACTGAAGCTTTCTTT; CDR3 protein: CASSPGTGGYTEAFF
clone size: few; V gene: TRBV7-6; CDR3 length: 12; J gene: TRBJ1-2; D gene: -; CDR3 DNA: TGTGCCAGCAGCGGGGGGGAGGGAGGCTACACCTTC; CDR3 protein: CASSGGEGGYTF
clone size: -; V gene: TRBV3-1/TRBV3-2; CDR3 length: 15; J gene: TRBJ2-3; D gene: -; CDR3 DNA: TGTGCCAGCAGCCAAGAACTAGCCGGAACAGATACGCAGTATTTT; CDR3 protein: CASSQELAGTDTQYF
clone size: -; V gene: TRBV9; CDR3 length: 12; J gene: TRBJ2-7; D gene: TRBD1; CDR3 DNA: TGTGCCAGCAGCTCGACAGGGAGAGAGCAGTACTTC; CDR3 protein: CASSSTGREQYF
clone size: -; V gene: TRBV7-8; CDR3 length: 13; J gene: TRBJ1-6; D gene: -; CDR3 DNA: TGTGCCAGCAGCTTGTTCCCGAGGGCACCCCTCCACTTT; CDR3 protein: CASSLFPRAPLHF
clone size: -; V gene: TRBV6-8; CDR3 length: 14; J gene: TRBJ2-2; D gene: -; CDR3 DNA: TGTGCCAGCAGTTACTCGTCAGGAACCGGGGAGCTGTTTTTT; CDR3 protein: CASSYSSGTGELFF
clone size: -; V gene: TRBV7-2; CDR3 length: 16; J gene: TRBJ2-3; D gene: TRBD2; CDR3 DNA: TGTGCCAGCAGCTTAGAACAGCGGGGTAAGGCAGATACGCAGTATTTT; CDR3 protein: CASSLEQRGKADTQYF
clone size: -; V gene: TRBV27; CDR3 length: 14; J gene: TRBJ2-4; D gene: TRBD1; CDR3 DNA: TGTGCCAGCAAAATCAGGGGGCGTAAAAACATTCAGTACTTC; CDR3 protein: CASKIRGRKNIQYF
clone size: -; V gene: TRBV4-1; CDR3 length: 18; J gene: TRBJ2-1; D gene: TRBD1; CDR3 DNA: TGCGCCAGCAGCCAAGAGGGACAGGGGGTGTTCTCCTACAATGAGCAGTTCTTC; CDR3 protein: CASSQEGQGVFSYNEQFF
clone size: -; V gene: TRBV28; CDR3 length: 15; J gene: TRBJ2-5; D gene: -; CDR3 DNA: TGTGCCAGCAGTTCCTCAGAGGGAGGGGGTGAGACCCAGTACTTC; CDR3 protein: CASSSSEGGGETQYF
clone size: once; V gene: TRBV28; CDR3 length: 14; J gene: TRBJ1-3; D gene: TRBD1; CDR3 DNA: TGTGCCAGCAGCCCAGGGGGCTCTGGAAACACCATATATTTT; CDR3 protein: CASSPGGSGNTIYF
clone size: once; V gene: TRBV20-1; CDR3 length: 15; J gene: TRBJ2-2; D gene: -; CDR3 DNA: TGCAGTGCTAGTGATGGCGGAGGGAACACCGGGGAGCTGTTTTTT; CDR3 protein: CSASDGGGNTGELFF
clone size: -; V gene: TRBV4-1; CDR3 length: 16; J gene: TRBJ2-7; D gene: -; CDR3 DNA: TGCGCCAGCAGCCAAGATCGTTTACAGGCTTCCTACGAGCAGTACTTC; CDR3 protein: CASSQDRLQASYEQYF
clone size: few; V gene: TRBV29-1; CDR3 length: 16; J gene: TRBJ2-2; D gene: -; CDR3 DNA: TGCAGCGTTGAATTTCTGGACAGGGAGGGCACCGGGGAGCTGTTTTTT; CDR3 protein: CSVEFLDREGTGELFF
clone size: -; V gene: TRBV7-2; CDR3 length: 14; J gene: TRBJ1-2; D gene: TRBD1; CDR3 DNA: TGTGCCAGCAGCCCGGACAGGGAGGGCTATGGCTACACCTTC; CDR3 protein: CASSPDREGYGYTF
clone size: -; V gene: TRBV5-8; CDR3 length: 16; J gene: TRBJ1-5; D gene: -; CDR3 DNA: TGTGCCAGCAGCTGGGAGGGGCTCGACAGCAATCAGCCCCAGCATTTT; CDR3 protein: CASSWEGLDSNQPQHF
clone size: -; V gene: TRBV6-5; CDR3 length: 15; J gene: TRBJ2-5; D gene: -; CDR3 DNA: TGTGCCAGCAGCTACGGATGGGGGCGAGAAGAGACCCAGTACTTC; CDR3 protein: CASSYGWGREETQYF
clone size: once; V gene: TRBV18; CDR3 length: 17; J gene: TRBJ1-4; D gene: -; CDR3 DNA: TGTGCCAGCTCACCACCCCTCGTGGGAGGGGATAATGAAAAACTGTTTTTT; CDR3 protein: CASSPPLVGGDNEKLFF
clone size: -; V gene: TRBV6-1; CDR3 length: 18; J gene: TRBJ2-1; D gene: TRBD2; CDR3 DNA: TGTGCCAGCAGTGAAGTTAGGAGCGGGGGAGTCTCCTACAATGAGCAGTTCTTC; CDR3 protein: CASSEVRSGGVSYNEQFF
clone size: -; V gene: TRBV5-4; CDR3 length: 11; J gene: TRBJ2-1; D gene: -; CDR3 DNA: TGTGCCAGCAGCCGAGACAATGAGCAGTTCTTC; CDR3 protein: CASSRDNEQFF
clone size: -; V gene: TRBV5-1; CDR3 length: 14; J gene: TRBJ1-4; D gene: TRBD1; CDR3 DNA: TGCGCCAGCCGACCGGGACAGTATAATGAAAAACTGTTTTTT; CDR3 protein: CASRPGQYNEKLFF
clone size: -; V gene: TRBV19; CDR3 length: 13; J gene: TRBJ1-5; D gene: TRBD1; CDR3 DNA: TGTGCCAGTGAGACAGGGGCCTCTGGGCCCCAGCATTTT; CDR3 protein: CASETGASGPQHF
clone size: -; V gene: TRBV4-1; CDR3 length: 15; J gene: TRBJ2-5; D gene: -; CDR3 DNA: TGCGCCAGCAGCCAAGTAGGGGGTGGCCAAGAGACCCAGTACTTC; CDR3 protein: CASSQVGGGQETQYF
clone size: -; V gene: TRBV6-2/TRBV6-3; CDR3 length: 12; J gene: TRBJ1-5; D gene: TRBD1; CDR3 DNA: TGTGCCAGCAGCCGACAGGGTCAGCCCCAGCATTTT; CDR3 protein: CASSRQGQPQHF
clone size: -; V gene: TRBV10-1; CDR3 length: 20; J gene: TRBJ1-4; D gene: TRBD1; CDR3 DNA: TGCGCCAGCAGTGAGTGGAGTAAGGGGACAGGGAGTTGTGTGGATGAAAAACTGTTTTTT; CDR3 protein: CASSEWSKGTGSCVDEKLFF
clone size: -; V gene: TRBV30; CDR3 length: 13; J gene: TRBJ2-1; D gene: -; CDR3 DNA: TGTGCCTGGAGTGTAGGTAGGGAGGTTGGACAGTTCTTC; CDR3 protein: CAWSVGREVGQFF
clone size: -; V gene: TRBV2; CDR3 length: 13; J gene: TRBJ1-2; D gene: -; CDR3 DNA: TGTGCCAGCAGCCCCGGGGATTCGCCCGGCTACACCTTC; CDR3 protein: CASSPGDSPGYTF
clone size: once; V gene: TRBV7-9; CDR3 length: 19; J gene: TRBJ2-2; D gene: TRBD2; CDR3 DNA: TGTGCCAGCAGCTTATCCCCTGGACTAGCGGTTAAGGGGACCGGGGAGCTGTTTTTT; CDR3 protein: CASSLSPGLAVKGTGELFF
clone size: few; V gene: TRBV4-1; CDR3 length: 15; J gene: TRBJ1-6; D gene: -; CDR3 DNA: TGCGCCAGCAGCCAAGATGAGGGATATAATTCACCCCTCCACTTT; CDR3 protein: CASSQDEGYNSPLHF
clone size: -; V gene: TRBV10-2; CDR3 length: 15; J gene: TRBJ2-1; D gene: TRBD2; CDR3 DNA: TGCGCCAGCAGTGAGGTAGCGGGAGAATATGGGGAGCAGTTCTTC; CDR3 protein: CASSEVAGEYGEQFF
clone size: -; V gene: TRBV29-1; CDR3 length: 16; J gene: TRBJ2-1; D gene: TRBD2; CDR3 DNA: TGCAGCGTTGAAGATCCCGCGGGAGGGCCCTTCAATGAGCAGTTCTTC; CDR3 protein: CSVEDPAGGPFNEQFF
clone size: -; V gene: TRBV25-1; CDR3 length: 12; J gene: TRBJ1-3; D gene: -; CDR3 DNA: TGTGCCAGCACCTTCTCTGGAAACACCATATATTTT; CDR3 protein: CASTFSGNTIYF
clone size: many; V gene: TRBV11-3; CDR3 length: 16; J gene: TRBJ2-1; D gene: -; CDR3 DNA: TGTGCCAGCAGCTTAGAGACATTCGGCTCCTACAATGAGCAGTTCTTC; CDR3 protein: CASSLETFGSYNEQFF
clone size: -; V gene: TRBV7-2; CDR3 length: 15; J gene: TRBJ2-1; D gene: TRBD2; CDR3 DNA: TGTGCCAGCGGCCCGGGGCGGGGGGGCTCCAATGAGCAGTTCTTC; CDR3 protein: CASGPGRGGSNEQFF